This TCR beta chain was captured in a study of cytomegalovirus exposure and HLA in healthy donors. PCR employed 60 Vbeta and 13 Jbeta primers. Authors' processing steps: Around 10 million shared chains were among around 80 million unique TCR beta chains counted in a later analysis. TCRdb's table, derived via immunoSEQ multiplex PCR, lists solely in-frame clones and lacks some. V, J and clone size are taken as reported in that table, and D and trimming were inferred from the DNA itself. This sample's table reports about 170,000 clones. A note on this clone: What it recognizes is unknown.

Findings and limits, study-wide: Analyzed later, most CMV-associated TCR beta chains appeared HLA-restricted. In vitro assays verified that three CMV-associated chains recognized CMV antigens specifically.

Donors likely had unrecorded immune exposures despite being nominally healthy when sampled. Deletions cut 4 bases from V and 4 bases from J, with 13 bases between. Germline lookup yields CDR1 MNHEY and CDR2 SMNVEV (reference sequence). This CDR3 region has 15 residues. This chain uses TRBV27 with TRBJ2-2; possible D gene TRBD1, 6 bases. Sequenced material: PBMCs. The receptor's source is an older woman in good health and CMV-seronegative. The CDR3 DNA sequence: TGTGCCAGCAGTTCCCCGGGACACCTCACCGGGGAGCTGTTTTTT. Protein product: CASSSPGHLTGELFF.